Listed here are 15 T cell receptor beta chains from one sample, sequenced in a study of shared clonotypes between healthy human individuals. TCRdb's copy holds only in-frame clones and misses some; the assay was immunoSEQ multiplex PCR. The sample has 1.4 million or so clones; approximately 98.5% are singletons. The sample consisted of naive CD4+ T cells sorted from blood. Noted subset: CD45RA+ positively selected. Every receptor here comes from a man aged 25-45 years in good health.

The genes are TRBV11-2 and TRBJ2-7; D is possibly TRBD2 (6 bases). Germline V gene lookup returns CDR1 SGHAT and CDR2 FQNNGV. V was shortened by 5 bases and J by 6 bases, with 20 bases between the two germline ends. There are 15 residues in the CDR3. The CDR3 is CASSLRDFPIGEQYF. Here the CDR3 DNA reads TGTGCCAGCAGCCTAAGGGACTTCCCTATTGGCGAGCAGTACTTC.

J is TRBJ2-7 and V is TRBV7-8; 10 nucleotides line up with TRBD2. Losses at the gene ends were 5 bases for V and 3 bases for J; bases not matched to a gene: 4. The CDR3 extends over 14 amino acids. Looked up from germline, CDR1 is SGHVS and CDR2 is FQNEAQ. The CDR3 bases are TGTGCCAGCAGCCGCCAGCGGGGGGGCTACGAGCAGTACTTC. This codes for CASSRQRGGYEQYF. Supplemented by reference TRBV7-8 and TRBJ2-7, the full variable domain reads GAGVSQSPRYKVAKRGQDVALRCDPISGHVSLFWYQQALGQGPEFLTYFQNEAQLDKSGLPSDRFFAERPEGSVSTLKIQRTQQEDSAVYLCASSRQRGGYEQYFGPGTRLTVT.

This clone was detected only once. The CDR3 region is CASRSGTGVAGNTIYF. The CDR3 nucleotides read TGTGCCAGCAGATCCGGGACAGGGGTGGCTGGAAACACCATATATTTT. The chain recombines TRBV5-4 with TRBJ1-3; the match to TRBD1 covers 10 bases. The CDR3 runs 16 residues. Germline V CDR1 and CDR2: SGHNT, YYREEE (reference sequence). V shed 5 bases and J 2 bases; nucleotides not matched to a gene: 7. Using reference TRBV5-4 and TRBJ1-3 for the parts outside the CDR3, the full variable domain is ETGVTQSPTHLIKTRGQQVTLRCSSQSGHNTVSWYQQALGQGPQFIFQYYREEENGRGNFPPRFSGLQFPNYSSELNVNALELDDSALYLCASRSGTGVAGNTIYFGEGSWLTVV.

The chain combines TRBV20-1 with TRBJ2-7; D gene ambiguous. This CDR3 is 8 amino acids long. Germline CDR1 and CDR2: DFQATT and SNEGSKA (reference sequence). The CDR3 DNA follows: TGCAGCCACTACGAGCAGTACTTC. Amino acids: CSHYEQYF.

The table lists this clone with a count of one. The chain links TRBV12-5 to TRBJ2-5; 8 nucleotides line up with TRBD2. V was pared by 10 bases and J by 1 base, with 14 bases of the junction left unmatched. This CDR3 is built from 16 residues. Germline loops: CDR1 LGHNT, CDR2 FRNRAP. The CDR3 here is CAIPTPLAVSQETQYF. CDR3 sequence (DNA): TGTGCTATCCCAACTCCACTAGCGGTATCCCAAGAGACCCAGTACTTC.

The J gene is TRBJ2-7, the V gene TRBV28; a weak D match, TRBD2 (6 bases). The V gene's germline CDR1 is MDHEN and CDR2 SYDVKM. Trimming left V 6 bases short and J 2 bases short, with 17 bases between. The CDR3 runs to 15 residues. CDR3 nucleotide sequence: TGTGCCAGCAGCCTTTGGGGCGGAGGGGCCTACGAGCAGTACTTC. It specifies CASSLWGGGAYEQYF.

The rearrangement joins TRBV9 to TRBJ2-5; TRBD1 matches at 11 bases. With 2 bases clipped from V and 5 bases from J, the junction kept 5 bases outside the gene matches. Germline-derived CDR1 and CDR2 are SGDLS and YYNGEE. There are 15 residues in the CDR3. DNA of the CDR3: TGTGCCAGCAGCGTCTCCTGGGACAGGGGGGAGACCCAGTACTTC. It translates to CASSVSWDRGETQYF.

V gene TRBV6-5 combines with J gene TRBJ1-4, with no clear D. This CDR3 contains 14 residues. V lost 2 bases and J 4 bases, leaving 8 bases between the germline ends. Per the germline V gene, CDR1 is MNHEY and CDR2 is SVGAGI. This CDR3 is CASSYNPRNEKLFF. CDR3 DNA: TGTGCCAGCAGTTACAACCCCCGTAATGAAAAACTGTTTTTT.

V gene TRBV20-1 combines with J gene TRBJ2-1; D gene uncertain. Germline lookup yields CDR1 DFQATT and CDR2 SNEGSKA (reference sequence). The V and J ends lost 8 bases and 9 bases respectively, with 14 bases between them. The CDR3 extends over 11 amino acids. CDR3 coding DNA: TGCAGTCCCCTCCTTAGTGGTGAGCAGTTCTTC. Its protein is CSPLLSGEQFF.

V and J are TRBV10-1 and TRBJ2-7; the D is unclear. The CDR3 spans 14 residues. The germline CDR1 and CDR2 sequences are WNHNN and SYGVQD (reference sequence). V gave up 3 bases and J gave up 5 bases, with 14 bases separating them. The DNA for the CDR3 is TGCGCCAGCAGTGACGTGGGTGGAAGACACGAGCAGTACTTC. Its translation: CASSDVGGRHEQYF.

The V call is TRBV18, the J call TRBJ2-5; D is unresolved. The germline V gene has CDR1 KGHSH and CDR2 LQKENI. The CDR3 has 15 residues. Trimming removed 1 base from V and 3 bases from J, with 12 bases in between. DNA for the CDR3: TGTGCCAGCTCACCACTTCTTAAGGGAAAAGAGACCCAGTACTTC. It yields the protein CASSPLLKGKETQYF.

This sequence joins TRBV5-1 and TRBJ2-1; the D gene could be TRBD1 or TRBD2 (5 bases each). Germline values: CDR1 SGHRS, CDR2 YFSETQ. V was trimmed by 0 bases and J by 8 bases, leaving 18 bases between them. The CDR3 sequence is 16 residues long. CDR3 in amino acids: CASSLVWDPGRDEQFF. CDR3 nucleotide sequence: TGCGCCAGCAGCTTGGTCTGGGACCCCGGTAGGGATGAGCAGTTCTTC.

The V call is TRBV7-8, the J call TRBJ2-1, with 10 bases matching TRBD2. CDR1 SGHVS and CDR2 FQNEAQ come from the germline V gene. There are 16 residues in the CDR3. V was pared by 4 bases and J by 10 bases, with 13 bases of the junction left unmatched. CDR3 loop: CASSSPQASGSSEQFF. The DNA for the CDR3 is TGTGCCAGCAGCTCCCCTCAGGCTAGCGGGAGTAGCGAGCAGTTCTTC.

The V gene is TRBV2, the J gene TRBJ1-2; D is ambiguous. Germline V gives CDR1 SNHLY, CDR2 FYNNEI. The CDR3 covers 11 residues. V lost 4 bases and J 7 bases, leaving 7 bases between the germline ends. In nucleotides, the CDR3 is TGTGCCAGCAGTGTTCATGTTGGCTACACCTTC. Its protein is CASSVHVGYTF.

V gene TRBV19 combines with J gene TRBJ1-1; unclear D gene. This CDR3 spans 10 amino acids. Germline assignment: CDR1 LNHDA and CDR2 SQIVND (reference sequence). V was pared by 8 bases and J by 2 bases, with 3 bases between. This chain's CDR3 is CASGNTEAFF. The CDR3 region has the DNA TGTGCCAGTGGTAACACTGAAGCTTTCTTT.